This entry lists 7 T cell receptor beta chains sequenced from one sample in a study of T cell clusters in autoimmune cytopenias (dated by TCRdb to the late 2010s). The sample was run on an Illumina MiSeq. Multiplex PCR with a touch-down protocol amplified TRB rearrangements, with the TRB-A and TRB-B primer pools combined in a single tube. One entry per CDR3 protein sequence results from the TCRdb reprocessing of the reads, with DNA left out. The sample has about 12,000 distinct CDR3 sequences on record. The biggest ten clones account for about 3% of the sample. For each sample, TRB amplification used about 0.25 ug of peripheral blood genomic DNA, equal to 35,000 to 45,000 genome equivalents. A further study also used this sample, focusing on T cell repertoires in aging, cancer and after chemotherapy.

The sample taken for sequencing was peripheral blood. The receptor source for this set is a human donor in good health.

In terms of frequency, this clonotype is medium-sized. The gene calls are TRBV29-1 and TRBJ1-1. This CDR3 has 14 amino acids. The germline V gene has CDR1 SQVTM and CDR2 ANQGSEA. CDR3: CSVVRADMNTEAFF.

The CDR3: CASSEGTASTDTQYF. The chain links TRBV6-4 to TRBJ2-3; no DNA is available, so the TRBD1 call from TCRdb remains unchecked. The CDR3 is made up of 15 amino acids. CDR1 is MRHNA, CDR2 SNTAGT, per germline.

The chain couples TRBV6-1 to TRBJ1-1; TCRdb returns TRBD1, unconfirmable since there is no DNA. Germline V gene sequence: CDR1 MNHNS, CDR2 SASEGT. This CDR3 comprises 14 residues. CDR3: CASSEVDRATEAFF.

The V call is TRBV19, the J call TRBJ2-3; TCRdb returns TRBD1, unconfirmable since there is no DNA. The CDR3 is 16 residues long. Germline assignment: CDR1 LNHDA and CDR2 SQIVND (reference sequence). Here the CDR3 reads CASSKGTGSGSDTQYF.

Its frequency marks this clonotype as medium-sized. J is TRBJ2-5 and V is TRBV7-9. In germline, CDR1 is SEHNR, CDR2 FQNEAQ (reference sequence). The CDR3 length is 13 residues. The CDR3 region is CASSLSGSETQYF.

The gene calls are TRBV9 and TRBJ2-4; TCRdb selects TRBD2, and the lack of DNA leaves this call unchecked. CDR3 length equals 16 residues. Germline V gives CDR1 SGDLS, CDR2 YYNGEE. The CDR3 sequence: CASSGTSGGAVGIQYF.

The V gene is TRBV19, the J gene TRBJ2-2; no DNA is available, so the TRBD1 call from TCRdb remains unchecked. The germline CDR1 and CDR2 sequences are LNHDA and SQIVND (reference sequence). The CDR3 consists of 15 residues. The CDR3 loop is CATGAGGRFTGELFF. The variable domain in full, with the rest retrieved from reference TRBV19 and TRBJ2-2, is DGGITQSPKYLFRKEGQNVTLSCEQNLNHDAMYWYRQDPGQGLRLIYYSQIVNDFQKGDIAEGYSVSREKKESFPLTVTSAQKNPTAFYLCATGAGGRFTGELFFGEGSRLTVL.